This T cell receptor (beta chain) was obtained from a study of blood T cell repertoires in COVID-19. The repertoire was sequenced with immunoSEQ multiplex PCR; TCRdb's copy has only in-frame clones and lacks some. Among some 110,000 clones, around nine tenths were seen once, and the ten largest hold around 4.5%. The sample holds one count of this clone. Trimming removed 4 bases from V and 0 bases from J; junction bases left unmatched: 10. Per germline, CDR1 KGHSH and CDR2 LQKENI. CDR3 length: 18 amino acids. The chain employs TRBV18 and TRBJ2-1; 9 bases match TRBD2. Sequencing was performed on peripheral blood. The receptor comes from a man aged 35 to 55 with acute or convalescent COVID-19. The CDR3 region has the DNA TGTGCCAGCTCACAAAATAGCGGGAGAGGAAGCTCCTACAATGAGCAGTTCTTC. This gives the protein CASSQNSGRGSSYNEQFF.